Described below is a single T cell receptor (beta chain) sequence and its context. The data were produced by immunoSEQ multiplex PCR, yet TCRdb's version contains in-frame clones alone and is incomplete. Of about 730,000 clones in the sample, 80% to 90% were seen once. Looked up from germline, CDR1 is SGHNT and CDR2 is YYREEE (reference sequence). The CDR3 has 20 amino acids. The trim removed 4 bases at V and 6 bases at J, leaving 19 bases unmatched. This entry is derived from a study of shared T cell receptors in the human thymus. These records were also assigned to another study, of human thymus T cells. As reported in that work: During corrective heart surgery, resections were taken, and the thymus tissue came from them. What appeared biased in thymic and blood repertoires was the usage of V and J genes.

This TCR came from a girl less than two years old with a congenital heart defect. The V and J genes are TRBV5-4 and TRBJ2-2; the match to TRBD1 covers 12 bases. The sample consisted of thymocytes. DNA for the CDR3: TGTGCCAGCAGCCTCATACCGGGACAGGGGGCCCTCCTCCACGCCGGGGAGCTGTTTTTT. The encoded protein is CASSLIPGQGALLHAGELFF.